The 9 T cell receptor beta chains given below trace back to one sample, sequenced in a study of CD8 T cells in Susac syndrome. When the RNA was reverse transcribed, random hexamers were used with an input of roughly 0.45 to 1 ug. Each CDR3 protein gets one entry after TCRdb re-called the immunoSEQ multiplex PCR reads with MiXCR. Of some 160,000 distinct CDR3 sequences in the sample, approximately 90% were seen once. The sequencing sample was made of CD4+ T cells from PBMCs. These TCRs come from a human donor in good health.

The genes are TRBV2 and TRBJ1-1; the D is unclear. V was cut by 4 bases and J by 1 base, with 7 bases left in between. This CDR3 is 13 amino acids long. Germline V gives CDR1 SNHLY, CDR2 FYNNEI. The CDR3 DNA reads TGTGCCAGCAGTGGAAGTTGGAACACTGAAGCTTTCTTT. As protein: CASSGSWNTEAFF.

V and J are TRBV24-1 and TRBJ2-1, with 11 positions matching TRBD1. CDR3 length: 16 amino acids. The V segment lost 12 bases and the J segment 0 bases; nucleotides outside the gene matches: 9. Germline CDR1 reads KGHDR; CDR2 reads SFDVKD. CDR3 bases: TGTGCCGCTGGGACAGGGGGAGGGAACTCCTACAATGAGCAGTTCTTC. It translates to CAAGTGGGNSYNEQFF.

The chain employs TRBV18 and TRBJ1-2; D ambiguous. Germline V gene data show CDR1 as KGHSH and CDR2 as LQKENI. This CDR3 has 15 amino acids. V was shortened by 4 bases and J by 0 bases, with 12 bases between the two germline ends. CDR3 sequence (DNA): TGTGCCAGCTCACTATGGACGGTGACTAACTATGGCTACACCTTC. Protein product: CASSLWTVTNYGYTF.

The chain employs TRBV27 and TRBJ1-6; 9 bases agree with TRBD1. CDR3 length: 14 residues. J gave up 6 bases and V 7 bases, and 4 bases lay outside the gene matches. CDR1 and CDR2 (germline): MNHEY, SMNVEV (reference sequence). The CDR3: CASTSDRGNSPLHF. DNA of the CDR3: TGTGCCAGCACCTCGGACAGGGGTAATTCACCCCTCCACTTT.

The chain combines TRBV30 with TRBJ1-2; 7 nucleotides match TRBD1. J was trimmed by 5 bases and V by 2 bases; bases with no gene match: 8. Germline V gene data show CDR1 as GTSNPN and CDR2 as SVGIG (reference sequence). This CDR3 spans 14 amino acids. CDR3 amino acids: CAWSRDRFSYGYTF. In DNA form, the CDR3 reads TGTGCCTGGAGTCGGGACAGATTTTCTTATGGCTACACCTTC.

The chain has TRBV5-6 and TRBJ2-6; D gene uncertain. V shed 0 bases and J shed 0 bases, with 7 bases lying between them. Germline-derived CDR1 and CDR2 are SGHDT and YYEEEE. CDR3 length: 16 residues. In nucleotides, the CDR3 is TGTGCCAGCAGCTTGGAGCCGAACTCTGGGGCCAACGTCCTGACTTTC. Translating gives CASSLEPNSGANVLTF.

The chain combines TRBV2 with TRBJ1-1; 7 positions agree with TRBD1. The V and J ends lost 6 bases and 1 base, in that order; junction bases with no gene match: 8. This CDR3 spans 15 amino acids. The V gene's germline CDR1 is SNHLY and CDR2 FYNNEI. The CDR3 here is CASRPGHRGNTEAFF. As DNA, the CDR3 is TGTGCCAGCAGGCCGGGCCACAGGGGGAACACTGAAGCTTTCTTT.

The chain employs TRBV7-2 and TRBJ1-1; D unclear. Per germline, CDR1 SGHTA and CDR2 FQGNSA. V was trimmed by 1 base and J by 0 bases, leaving 9 bases between them. This CDR3 is built from 15 residues. The CDR3 reads CASSLVGSLNTEAFF. DNA for the CDR3: TGTGCCAGCAGCTTAGTAGGCAGCTTGAACACTGAAGCTTTCTTT.

This clonotype was picked up one time. The rearrangement links TRBV19 to TRBJ1-5, with D possibly TRBD1 on 5 matching bases. This CDR3 spans 14 amino acids. The ends were cut back, 4 bases at V and 7 bases at J, with 14 bases in the middle. Germline-derived CDR1 and CDR2 are LNHDA and SQIVND (reference sequence). CDR3 coding DNA: TGTGCCAGTAGTAATCAGGGTCTATTACAGCCCCAGCATTTT. It yields the protein CASSNQGLLQPQHF.